The 4 T cell receptor beta chains below come from one sample, sequenced in a study of shared clonotypes between healthy human individuals. Some clones are missing from TCRdb's copy, which holds only in-frame ones; the method was immunoSEQ multiplex PCR. The sample records 2 million to 2.5 million clones, approximately 90% being singletons. The sequenced sample was naive CD4+ T cells from PBMCs. This sample's subset: CD45RA+ positively selected. All receptors come from a man aged 18 to 29 in good health. Some clones in this sample may be carry-over from other donors' samples.

The chain couples TRBV5-1 to TRBJ2-7; 11 nucleotides agree with TRBD2. With 7 bases clipped from V and 2 bases from J, the junction kept 5 bases outside the gene matches. The CDR3 contains 14 residues. Germline CDR1 SGHRS, CDR2 YFSETQ. As DNA, the CDR3 is TGCGCCAGCTGTCTAGCGGGAGGTACCTACGAGCAGTACTTC. It encodes CASCLAGGTYEQYF.

The CDR3 protein is CASSLMGGGARYTF. CDR3 coding DNA: TGTGCCAGCAGCTTGATGGGCGGTGGGGCCCGCTACACCTTC. V gene TRBV5-5 combines with J gene TRBJ1-2; maybe TRBD1 (5 bases). CDR1 and CDR2 from the germline V gene are SGHKS and YYEKEE (reference sequence). CDR3 length: 14 residues. V dropped 1 base and J dropped 9 bases, with 16 bases sitting between them.

V gene TRBV27 combines with J gene TRBJ1-2; possible D gene TRBD1, 5 bases. Germline CDR1 and CDR2: MNHEY and SMNVEV (reference sequence). Trimming left V 0 bases short and J 4 bases short, with 12 bases between. CDR3 size: 15 residues. CDR3 protein: CASSLSEGQAYGYTF. The CDR3 DNA sequence: TGTGCCAGCAGTTTATCGGAGGGGCAGGCCTATGGCTACACCTTC.

The chain employs TRBV19 and TRBJ2-3; D is ambiguous. CDR3 length equals 11 residues. CDR1 is LNHDA and CDR2 is SQIVND in the germline V gene (reference sequence). Deletions cut 10 bases from V and 6 bases from J, with 11 bases between. In nucleotides, the CDR3 is TGTGCCACCCTTGTTGGGGATACGCAGTATTTT. This encodes CATLVGDTQYF.